The clone carrying this T cell receptor beta chain has only one observation. TCRdb keeps only in-frame clones here, not all; method: immunoSEQ multiplex PCR. The table includes roughly 200,000 clones, around 84% detected once. This specimen comes from a study of blood T cell repertoires in COVID-19. Looking at the study overall: Italy, Spain and the United States were the sources of the convalescent and acute COVID-19 samples. PBMCs, B-cell-depleted T cells, or T cells provided the cDNA or gDNA that made up the material.

The specimen sequenced was peripheral blood. The receptor comes from a human donor in a cohort sampled during active COVID-19.

The CDR3: CSASHHGAGVQETQYF. The CDR3 region has the DNA TGCAGTGCTAGTCACCACGGAGCGGGAGTTCAAGAGACCCAGTACTTC. J is TRBJ2-5 and V is TRBV20-1; 8 bases are shared with TRBD2. This CDR3 is built from 16 residues. The ends lost 3 bases at V and 2 bases at J; junction bases unmatched: 11. Germline V gives CDR1 DFQATT, CDR2 SNEGSKA (reference sequence).